The clone carrying this T cell receptor beta chain has a single count. Its antigen is unknown. V lost 2 bases, J lost 2 bases, and 2 bases stayed unmatched. CDR1 and CDR2 from the germline V gene are MDHEN and SYDVKM. The CDR3 totals 15 residues. This sample is drawn from a study of OX40 agonist ivuxolimab in advanced cancers. General study findings and limits: Fewer expanded clones were found on average in CD4+ than in CD8+ T cells.

Method: immunoSEQ multiplex PCR; TCRdb's copy keeps in-frame clones and lacks some. The sample comprises some 11,000 clones, around nine tenths of which are singletons, and about 28% rests with the top ten. The chain links TRBV28 to TRBJ2-3, with 9 bases matching TRBD1. The sequenced sample was CD4+ or CD8+ T cells sorted from blood, obtained in a trial of the OX40 agonist ivuxolimab. This TCR derives from an adult with an advanced solid tumor such as melanoma, head and neck, liver or kidney cancer. The CDR3 loop is CASSLGDRATDTQYF. The CDR3 DNA is TGTGCCAGCAGTTTAGGGGACAGGGCCACAGATACGCAGTATTTT.